The 18 T cell receptor beta chains given below trace back to one sample, sequenced in a study of blood T cells in healthy people across ages. A second PCR, run for roughly 7 to 12 cycles, used a sample-barcoded 5' primer plus a J-beta primer mix. Via MiXCR, TCRdb re-called the 5' RACE reads, giving one row per CDR3 protein. The sample contains about 1.4 million distinct CDR3 sequences, around 55% of which appear only once. The source material was blood. Every receptor here comes from a man aged 18 to 30 in good health.

This clonotype was recorded a few times. The V and J genes are TRBV6-6 and TRBJ2-7; 7 nucleotides align to TRBD1. Germline V lookup: CDR1 MNHNY, CDR2 SVGAGI (reference sequence). V lost 0 bases and J lost 6; bases outside the gene matches: 5. CDR3 length: 14 residues. Here the CDR3 DNA reads TGTGCCAGCAGTTACTCGGGACAGATCTCCGAGCAGTACTTC. It encodes CASSYSGQISEQYF.

This clonotype has only one observation. The chain uses TRBV5-5 and TRBJ1-4; possible D gene TRBD1, 5 bases. V gave up 0 bases and J gave up 0 bases, with 9 bases separating them. CDR3 length: 16 residues. The germline CDR1 and CDR2 sequences are SGHKS and YYEKEE (reference sequence). The CDR3 DNA follows: TGTGCCAGCAGCTTGGAAGGGGTCTCAACTAATGAAAAACTGTTTTTT. Encoded protein: CASSLEGVSTNEKLFF.

J is TRBJ2-7 and V is TRBV4-1, with D hard to call. Germline assignment: CDR1 MGHRA and CDR2 YSYEKL. The CDR3 covers 15 residues. V lost 0 bases and J lost 1, with 10 bases in between. The CDR3 region is CASSQDGGGSYEQYF. In nucleotides, the CDR3 is TGCGCCAGCAGCCAAGATGGCGGTGGATCCTACGAGCAGTACTTC.

On this clonotype itself: One end of the junction varies from germline; a read error may be responsible. The chain employs TRBV20-1 and TRBJ1-4; D unresolved. CDR1 is DFQATT, CDR2 SNEGSKA, per germline (reference sequence). The CDR3 sequence is 13 residues long. In DNA, the CDR3 is TGCAGTGCCAGAGGCCGCATGAATGAAAAACTGTTTTTT. As protein: CSARGRMNEKLFF.

This sequence joins TRBV12-3 or TRBV12-4 and TRBJ2-1, with TRBD1 identical over 8 bases. This CDR3 spans 14 amino acids. V lost 10 bases to trimming and J lost 2 bases; unmatched junction nucleotides: 7. Written as DNA, the CDR3 is TGTGCCACCATGGACAGGGAGACCTACAATGAGCAGTTCTTC. The encoded protein is CATMDRETYNEQFF.

Turning to this clonotype: One end of the junction does not line up with germline, which may come from a read error. The chain joins TRBV6-2 or TRBV6-3 to TRBJ2-5, with a possible D match to TRBD1 (6 bases). Germline V gene sequence: CDR1 MNHEY, CDR2 SVGEGT. CDR3 length equals 12 residues. CDR3 region: CVSRGRQETQYF. CDR3 coding DNA: TGTGTCAGCAGGGGCAGACAAGAGACCCAGTACTTC.

The chain links TRBV20-1 to TRBJ2-1; perhaps TRBD2 as D (7 bases). The CDR3 extends over 15 amino acids. Trimming left V 3 bases short and J 1 base short, with 13 bases between. Germline CDR1 and CDR2: DFQATT and SNEGSKA (reference sequence). DNA of the CDR3: TGCAGTGCTAGCGGCGGGGGCCCTTCCTACAATGAGCAGTTCTTC. Translating it yields CSASGGGPSYNEQFF.

Of note for this clonotype: The conserved phenylalanine or tryptophan is not found at the CDR3 terminus, so this likely reflects a read error. The chain uses TRBV12-3 or TRBV12-4 and TRBJ2-3; perhaps D is TRBD1 or TRBD2 (5 bases each). V gave up 6 bases and J gave up 2 bases, with 12 bases separating them. This CDR3 comprises 14 residues. CDR3 nucleotides: TGTGCCAGCAGCCCGGGGCTGACCACAGATACGCAGTATTCT. Protein product: CASSPGLTTDTQYS.

A single count supports this clonotype. The chain uses TRBV24-1 and TRBJ2-5; D unresolved. V lost 2 bases, J lost 11 bases, and 26 bases lay in between. This CDR3 comprises 17 residues. From germline, CDR1 is KGHDR and CDR2 SFDVKD. CDR3 loop: CATSDSKMGFGVNEQYF. The CDR3 DNA sequence: TGTGCCACCAGTGATTCGAAGATGGGGTTTGGTGTAAATGAGCAGTACTTC.

The chain joins TRBV29-1 to TRBJ2-3; no definite D call. With 1 base removed from V and 2 bases from J, the gap between germline ends came to 13 bases. Germline CDR1 SQVTM, CDR2 ANQGSEA. CDR3 length: 15 amino acids. The CDR3 sequence: CSVEVSEKYTDTQYF. The DNA for the CDR3 is TGCAGCGTTGAAGTGTCAGAGAAATACACAGATACGCAGTATTTT.

This rearrangement joins TRBV12-3 or TRBV12-4 to TRBJ2-2; D call uncertain. The CDR3 covers 14 residues. Trimming shortened V by 5 bases and J by 5 bases, and 12 bases separated the two germline ends. The CDR3: CASSSEMETGELFF. For the CDR3, the DNA is TGTGCCAGCAGTAGTGAGATGGAGACCGGGGAGCTGTTTTTT.

This clonotype was recorded a few times. The CDR3 DNA reads TGTGCCAGCAGTTTATCCAGCGTGTATAGTAATTCACCCCTCCACTTT. Translating gives CASSLSSVYSNSPLHF. The chain has TRBV28 and TRBJ1-6; D gene uncertain. V dropped 1 base and J dropped 6 bases, with 13 bases sitting between them. Germline CDR1 reads MDHEN; CDR2 reads SYDVKM. The CDR3 runs 16 residues.

This chain links TRBV4-1 with TRBJ2-7; a weak D match, TRBD2 (7 bases). This CDR3 has 17 amino acids. The V gene's germline CDR1 is MGHRA and CDR2 YSYEKL. V lost 0 bases and J lost 3, with 18 bases in between. The CDR3 sequence: CASSQDQVGGLYYEQYF. In DNA, the CDR3 is TGCGCCAGCAGCCAAGATCAAGTCGGGGGGCTGTACTACGAGCAGTACTTC.

The gene calls are TRBV20-1 and TRBJ2-1, with 9 bases that match TRBD1. The CDR3 runs 15 residues. V dropped 4 bases and J dropped 7; count of bases not matched to a gene: 11. Germline values: CDR1 DFQATT, CDR2 SNEGSKA (reference sequence). CDR3 residues: CSAITGTGLRNEQFF. The CDR3 DNA reads as TGCAGTGCTATTACCGGGACAGGGTTAAGGAATGAGCAGTTCTTC.

This clonotype has just a few counts. The rearrangement joins TRBV7-9 to TRBJ2-3; D possibly corresponds to TRBD2 (5 bases). CDR3 length: 15 residues. Trimming stripped 6 bases from V and 3 bases from J, with 16 bases between. Germline V gene lookup returns CDR1 SEHNR and CDR2 FQNEAQ (reference sequence). The CDR3 bases are TGTGCCAGCAGACCGACGGGGTTCGGGACAGATACGCAGTATTTT. Protein sequence: CASRPTGFGTDTQYF.

The chain recombines TRBV4-1 with TRBJ2-1; 7 nucleotides line up with TRBD2. Germline V gene sequence: CDR1 MGHRA, CDR2 YSYEKL. With V trimmed by 1 base and J by 7 bases, 13 bases remained unmatched. The CDR3 sequence is 17 residues long. Here the CDR3 DNA reads TGCGCCAGCAGCCAAGTTAGGGCGGGAGTGGTGTGGAATGAGCAGTTCTTC. It codes for CASSQVRAGVVWNEQFF.

The table lists this clonotype with many counts. The CDR3, as DNA: TGTGCCTGGAGTGAGACGACTAGCGAAAATCGCGAGCAGTACTTC. Protein sequence: CAWSETTSENREQYF. The chain links TRBV30 to TRBJ2-7; 8 bases are a match to TRBD2. This CDR3 comprises 15 residues. Germline CDR1 and CDR2: GTSNPN and SVGIG (reference sequence). Trimming removed 1 base from V and 6 bases from J; junction bases left unmatched: 11.

For this clonotype: An end of the junction differs from the germline gene, which may be a read error. The rearrangement links TRBV12-3 or TRBV12-4 to TRBJ2-3; 7 bases match TRBD2. This CDR3 contains 18 residues. This chain's CDR3 is CASSFRLGGSVSTDAQYF. For the CDR3, the DNA is TGTGCCAGCAGTTTTCGTCTAGGCGGGAGTGTCAGCACAGATGCGCAGTATTTT.